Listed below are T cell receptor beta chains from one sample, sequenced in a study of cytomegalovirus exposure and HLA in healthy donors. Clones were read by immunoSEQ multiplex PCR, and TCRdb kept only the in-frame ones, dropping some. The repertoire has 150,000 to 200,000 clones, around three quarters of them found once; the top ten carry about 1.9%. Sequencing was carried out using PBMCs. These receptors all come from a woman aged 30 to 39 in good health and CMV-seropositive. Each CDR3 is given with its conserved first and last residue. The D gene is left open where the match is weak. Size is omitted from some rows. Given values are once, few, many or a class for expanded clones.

CDR3 DNA: TGTGCCATCAGTGATGGCGGGGACACTGAAGCTTTCTTT
CDR3 protein: CAISDGGDTEAFF
D gene: NA
J gene: TRBJ1-1
V gene: TRBV10-3
clone size: NA

CDR3 DNA: TGTGCCAGCAGTGTTTACAGGGTGGGAAACACCATATATTTT
CDR3 protein: CASSVYRVGNTIYF
D gene: NA
J gene: TRBJ1-3
V gene: TRBV2
clone size: once

CDR3 DNA: TGTGCCACCAGCAGGCGACAGGGAGCCGAGACCCAGTACTTC
CDR3 protein: CATSRRQGAETQYF
D gene: TRBD1
J gene: TRBJ2-5
V gene: TRBV15
clone size: NA

CDR3 DNA: TGTGCCAGCAGTCAGGGGGACAGGAACTATGGCTACACCTTC
CDR3 protein: CASSQGDRNYGYTF
D gene: TRBD1
J gene: TRBJ1-2
V gene: TRBV28
clone size: NA

CDR3 DNA: TGCGCCAGCAGCTCCGACGGGGGGCGGATAGACATTCAGTACTTC
CDR3 protein: CASSSDGGRIDIQYF
D gene: NA
J gene: TRBJ2-4
V gene: TRBV5-1
clone size: NA

CDR3 DNA: TGTGCCAGCAGTTTATTCGACAGTAAGAACACTGAAGCTTTCTTT
CDR3 protein: CASSLFDSKNTEAFF
D gene: NA
J gene: TRBJ1-1
V gene: TRBV27
clone size: NA

CDR3 DNA: TGTGCCAGCAGCCGAATCAGCGGGGGGAACACAGATACGCAGTATTTT
CDR3 protein: CASSRISGGNTDTQYF
D gene: TRBD2
J gene: TRBJ2-3
V gene: TRBV7-2
clone size: NA

CDR3 DNA: TGTGCCAGCAGTGAATTTGAGGTCACAGATACGCAGTATTTT
CDR3 protein: CASSEFEVTDTQYF
D gene: NA
J gene: TRBJ2-3
V gene: TRBV6-1
clone size: few

CDR3 DNA: TGCGCCAGCAGCTTGGCCGCGTCGTACAATGAGCAGTTCTTC
CDR3 protein: CASSLAASYNEQFF
D gene: NA
J gene: TRBJ2-1
V gene: TRBV5-1
clone size: NA

CDR3 DNA: TGTGCCAGTAGTATATTAGCGGGAGTAGAGACCCAGTACTTC
CDR3 protein: CASSILAGVETQYF
D gene: TRBD2
J gene: TRBJ2-5
V gene: TRBV19
clone size: NA

CDR3 DNA: TGTGCCAGCAGTTTCGACAGATTGAACACTGAAGCTTTCTTT
CDR3 protein: CASSFDRLNTEAFF
D gene: NA
J gene: TRBJ1-1
V gene: TRBV6-4
clone size: NA

CDR3 DNA: TGTGCCACATGTGGGGGACTCAATCAGCCCCAGCATTTT
CDR3 protein: CATCGGLNQPQHF
D gene: NA
J gene: TRBJ1-5
V gene: TRBV2
clone size: NA

CDR3 DNA: TGTGCCAGCAGCTTGGGGACAGGACCGAACACCGGGGAGCTGTTTTTT
CDR3 protein: CASSLGTGPNTGELFF
D gene: TRBD1
J gene: TRBJ2-2
V gene: TRBV5-4
clone size: NA

CDR3 DNA: TGTGCCAGCAGTTTATCCCGGTCCTACGAGCAGTACTTC
CDR3 protein: CASSLSRSYEQYF
D gene: NA
J gene: TRBJ2-7
V gene: TRBV28
clone size: NA

CDR3 DNA: TGTGCCAGTAGAACTAGGGCCCAAAACACTGAAGCTTTCTTT
CDR3 protein: CASRTRAQNTEAFF
D gene: NA
J gene: TRBJ1-1
V gene: TRBV19
clone size: NA

CDR3 DNA: TGTGCCAGCAGTCCTCTAGGGGGTTATGGCTACACCTTC
CDR3 protein: CASSPLGGYGYTF
D gene: NA
J gene: TRBJ1-2
V gene: TRBV6-1
clone size: NA

CDR3 DNA: TGTGCCAGCAGTTTGGCAGGGCAGAACACTGAAGCTTTCTTT
CDR3 protein: CASSLAGQNTEAFF
D gene: NA
J gene: TRBJ1-1
V gene: TRBV28
clone size: NA

CDR3 DNA: TGTGCCAGCAGTGAGGAAGGGGGCACCATTCAGTACTTC
CDR3 protein: CASSEEGGTIQYF
D gene: TRBD1
J gene: TRBJ2-4
V gene: TRBV2
clone size: NA

CDR3 DNA: TGCGCCAGCAGCTTATCTGGGACAGGGTTAAACGAGCAGTACTTC
CDR3 protein: CASSLSGTGLNEQYF
D gene: TRBD1
J gene: TRBJ2-7
V gene: TRBV5-1
clone size: NA

CDR3 DNA: TGTGCCAGCAGTCCGCCGGACATCAGCTCCTACAATGAGCAGTTCTTC
CDR3 protein: CASSPPDISSYNEQFF
D gene: NA
J gene: TRBJ2-1
V gene: TRBV7-8
clone size: few

CDR3 DNA: TGTGCCAGCAGCTCGCACTCGGGACTAACGGAGCAGTTCTTC
CDR3 protein: CASSSHSGLTEQFF
D gene: TRBD2
J gene: TRBJ2-1
V gene: TRBV7-2
clone size: once

CDR3 DNA: TGCGCCAGCAGCCAAGAGGCCGTTTTCGGACAGGGGGCCTACAATGAGCAGTTCTTC
CDR3 protein: CASSQEAVFGQGAYNEQFF
D gene: TRBD1
J gene: TRBJ2-1
V gene: TRBV4-3
clone size: NA

CDR3 DNA: TGTGCCAGTAGTAGACTAGCGGGGGGAGAGACCCAGTACTTC
CDR3 protein: CASSRLAGGETQYF
D gene: TRBD2
J gene: TRBJ2-5
V gene: TRBV19
clone size: NA

CDR3 DNA: TGTGCCAGCAGTGTAATTACAAGCGGGAGGGCCCGTTACAATGAGCAGTTCTTC
CDR3 protein: CASSVITSGRARYNEQFF
D gene: TRBD2
J gene: TRBJ2-1
V gene: TRBV7-2
clone size: few

CDR3 DNA: TGTGCCAGTAGTAAGACGACGGGTGGGAACACTGAAGCTTTCTTT
CDR3 protein: CASSKTTGGNTEAFF
D gene: NA
J gene: TRBJ1-1
V gene: TRBV19
clone size: NA

CDR3 DNA: TGTGCCAGCAGCCCCCACAGGGGTAGCAATCAGCCCCAGCATTTT
CDR3 protein: CASSPHRGSNQPQHF
D gene: TRBD1
J gene: TRBJ1-5
V gene: TRBV7-2
clone size: NA

CDR3 DNA: TGTGCCAGCAGTGCCCAGGGAAACACTGAAGCTTTCTTT
CDR3 protein: CASSAQGNTEAFF
D gene: NA
J gene: TRBJ1-1
V gene: TRBV2
clone size: NA

CDR3 DNA: TGTGCCAGCAGCGTTTCCCTAGCGGGGGGGCAAGCAGATACGCAGTATTTT
CDR3 protein: CASSVSLAGGQADTQYF
D gene: TRBD2
J gene: TRBJ2-3
V gene: TRBV9
clone size: NA

CDR3 DNA: TGTGCCAGCAGCTCCTGGAGCCAGGACAGCTATGGCTACACCTTC
CDR3 protein: CASSSWSQDSYGYTF
D gene: NA
J gene: TRBJ1-2
V gene: TRBV5-4
clone size: NA

CDR3 DNA: TGTGCCAGCAGCGGATCGGGAGGGGCAACGGGGAACACTGAAGCTTTCTTT
CDR3 protein: CASSGSGGATGNTEAFF
D gene: NA
J gene: TRBJ1-1
V gene: TRBV9
clone size: NA

CDR3 DNA: TGTGCCAGCAGTGCCTATTTAATGGTTGAAGCTTTCTTT
CDR3 protein: CASSAYLMVEAFF
D gene: NA
J gene: TRBJ1-1
V gene: TRBV28
clone size: few

CDR3 DNA: TGTGCCAGCAGCTTAGGAGGGCTCGATCATCAGCCCCAGCATTTT
CDR3 protein: CASSLGGLDHQPQHF
D gene: NA
J gene: TRBJ1-5
V gene: TRBV11-2
clone size: once

CDR3 DNA: TGTGCCAGCTTTATTCCGGGGGGTGAAGCTTTCTTT
CDR3 protein: CASFIPGGEAFF
D gene: NA
J gene: TRBJ1-1
V gene: TRBV25-1
clone size: NA

CDR3 DNA: TGTGCCAGCTCAGCCGGACGTGTAGGGGTGGGTAACTACGAGCAGTACTTC
CDR3 protein: CASSAGRVGVGNYEQYF
D gene: NA
J gene: TRBJ2-7
V gene: TRBV18
clone size: NA

CDR3 DNA: TGTGCCAGCAGTTTACCTCCGACAGGGGCTCTCGGATTGAACACTGAAGCTTTCTTT
CDR3 protein: CASSLPPTGALGLNTEAFF
D gene: TRBD1
J gene: TRBJ1-1
V gene: TRBV27
clone size: NA

CDR3 DNA: TGCGCCAGCAGCTTTTGGGGACACACAGATACGCAGTATTTT
CDR3 protein: CASSFWGHTDTQYF
D gene: NA
J gene: TRBJ2-3
V gene: TRBV5-1
clone size: NA

CDR3 DNA: TGTGCCAGCAGTTACTCGGCAGGGGCGTACGAGCAGTACTTC
CDR3 protein: CASSYSAGAYEQYF
D gene: NA
J gene: TRBJ2-7
V gene: TRBV6-6
clone size: once

CDR3 DNA: TGTGCCACCAGCAGAGATGGAGCCTACGAGCAGTACTTC
CDR3 protein: CATSRDGAYEQYF
D gene: NA
J gene: TRBJ2-7
V gene: TRBV15
clone size: NA

CDR3 DNA: TGTGCCATCAGTCCCCAATTGACAGGGGGAAGAGCTTTCTTT
CDR3 protein: CAISPQLTGGRAFF
D gene: TRBD1
J gene: TRBJ1-1
V gene: TRBV10-3
clone size: NA

CDR3 DNA: TGTGCCAGCAGTTTAGGTCAGGGGATCCACGAGCAGTACTTC
CDR3 protein: CASSLGQGIHEQYF
D gene: NA
J gene: TRBJ2-7
V gene: TRBV27
clone size: NA

CDR3 DNA: TGTGCCAGCAGCTACCCGGGCGAGGGCCTGAACACTGAAGCTTTCTTT
CDR3 protein: CASSYPGEGLNTEAFF
D gene: NA
J gene: TRBJ1-1
V gene: TRBV7-2
clone size: few

CDR3 DNA: TGTGCCAGCAGCCCGGGACTAGCGGGAGTAAATGAGCAGTTCTTC
CDR3 protein: CASSPGLAGVNEQFF
D gene: TRBD2
J gene: TRBJ2-1
V gene: TRBV5-6
clone size: once

CDR3 DNA: TGTGCCACTCAGGGGGCAGGGGTAGCGTCCTACGAGCAGTACTTC
CDR3 protein: CATQGAGVASYEQYF
D gene: TRBD1
J gene: TRBJ2-7
V gene: TRBV6-5
clone size: NA

CDR3 DNA: TGCGCCAGCAGCTTGGGCGGGGGGGCCACTGATACGCAGTATTTT
CDR3 protein: CASSLGGGATDTQYF
D gene: TRBD2
J gene: TRBJ2-3
V gene: TRBV5-1
clone size: once

CDR3 DNA: TGTGCCAGCAGCTTAAACCTGGCAGGGGGAGACGAGCAGTACTTC
CDR3 protein: CASSLNLAGGDEQYF
D gene: TRBD1
J gene: TRBJ2-7
V gene: TRBV7-2
clone size: once

CDR3 DNA: TGTGCCAGCAGTGAAAGTCGACAGAACACTGAAGCTTTCTTT
CDR3 protein: CASSESRQNTEAFF
D gene: NA
J gene: TRBJ1-1
V gene: TRBV6-1
clone size: few

CDR3 DNA: TGCGCCAGCAGCCAAGAAAATAATGCAGAATTCTACTATGGCTACACCTTC
CDR3 protein: CASSQENNAEFYYGYTF
D gene: NA
J gene: TRBJ1-2
V gene: TRBV4-1
clone size: NA

CDR3 DNA: TGTGCCACCAGCCAAACAGATACGCAGTATTTT
CDR3 protein: CATSQTDTQYF
D gene: NA
J gene: TRBJ2-3
V gene: TRBV15
clone size: few

CDR3 DNA: TGCGCCAGCAGCGCTAACGGGGTAAACCAAGAGACCCAGTACTTC
CDR3 protein: CASSANGVNQETQYF
D gene: NA
J gene: TRBJ2-5
V gene: TRBV5-1
clone size: NA

CDR3 DNA: TGTGCCAGCAGCTTAGTACAGGGCCCAGATACGCAGTATTTT
CDR3 protein: CASSLVQGPDTQYF
D gene: NA
J gene: TRBJ2-3
V gene: TRBV7-9
clone size: NA

CDR3 DNA: TGCGCCAGCAGTGAGTCGACAGGTGTATACGAGCAGTACTTC
CDR3 protein: CASSESTGVYEQYF
D gene: NA
J gene: TRBJ2-7
V gene: TRBV10-1
clone size: NA